The 12 T cell receptor beta chains in this list originate from one sample, sequenced in a study of neurological immune-mediated disorders (dated by TCRdb to about 2019). The library was prepared using 5' RACE. The reads were generated on an Illumina HiSeq 2500. Using fastp trimming at Q25 and MiXCR clonotype assembly, TCRdb reanalyzed the public sequencing data and kept in-frame beta chains. Rows with a matching CDR3 protein are joined into one entry that keeps the most common DNA and genes. This sample has almost 85,000 distinct CDR3 sequences in its table, and approximately 2.4% of those were observed once. The ten largest clones represent about 1% of the sample. Sequenced sample: PBMCs. All receptors derive from a woman aged 25-40 years with multiple sclerosis.

In regard to this clonotype: A much larger clone lies a single base off, so this may be a read error. J is TRBJ1-1 and V is TRBV20-1, with D unresolved. The V end was cut by 7 bases, the J end by 0 bases, with 12 bases between. There are 13 residues in the CDR3. Germline loops: CDR1 DFQATT, CDR2 SNEGSKA (reference sequence). The CDR3 sequence is CSDRHGVNTEAFF. CDR3 in DNA: TGCAGTGACCGACACGGGGTGAACACTGAAGCTTTCTTT.

This clonotype has just a few counts. The chain links TRBV7-9 to TRBJ2-2; D is undetermined. The CDR3 is 14 residues long. The germline gives CDR1 SEHNR, CDR2 FQNEAQ (reference sequence). V dropped 3 bases and J dropped 10 bases, with 15 bases sitting between them. This CDR3 reads CASSLGSYPEELFF. DNA for the CDR3: TGTGCCAGCAGCTTGGGCTCGTACCCAGAGGAGCTGTTTTTT.

By proportion, this clonotype is medium-sized (0.01 to 0.1%). The rearrangement joins TRBV14 to TRBJ2-5; D is undetermined. Trimming removed 1 base at V and 1 base at J, with 4 bases between. Germline assignment: CDR1 SGHDN and CDR2 FVKESK. The CDR3 is made up of 13 amino acids. The CDR3 is CASSQVIQETQYF. The DNA for the CDR3 is TGTGCCAGCAGCCAAGTCATCCAAGAGACCCAGTACTTC.

This clonotype was found many times. The chain links TRBV5-6 to TRBJ2-3, with 8 bases that match TRBD1. Germline CDR1 is SGHDT and CDR2 is YYEEEE. This CDR3 contains 16 residues. V shed 2 bases and J 2 bases; nucleotides not matched to a gene: 7. The CDR3 is CASSFVSGGPTDTQYF. Written as DNA, the CDR3 is TGTGCCAGCAGCTTTGTATCAGGGGGCCCCACAGATACGCAGTATTTT.

This clonotype has ten or more counts. The V call is TRBV5-6, the J call TRBJ2-7, with D perhaps matching TRBD2 (6 bases). Germline loops: CDR1 SGHDT, CDR2 YYEEEE. Trimming cost V 4 bases and J 7 bases, with 12 bases left between them. This CDR3 has 12 amino acids. The DNA for the CDR3 is TGTGCCAGCAGCCCCGGGGGTCGGGAGCAGTACTTC. Translation: CASSPGGREQYF.

In its sample, this clonotype was seen many times. CDR3 sequence: CASSEGQTNTEAFF. The CDR3 DNA is TGTGCCAGTAGTGAAGGACAGACGAACACTGAAGCTTTCTTT. The rearrangement links TRBV19 to TRBJ1-1; D is perhaps TRBD1 (6 bases). V was pared by 5 bases and J by 1 base, with 11 bases between. The V gene's germline CDR1 is LNHDA and CDR2 SQIVND (reference sequence). The CDR3 length is 14 residues.

This clonotype was counted many times. This chain joins TRBV7-9 and TRBJ2-7; 10 positions match TRBD2. The germline V gene encodes CDR1 SEHNR and CDR2 FQNEAQ (reference sequence). This CDR3 is 15 amino acids long. With V trimmed by 5 bases and J by 6 bases, 10 bases remained unmatched. In DNA, the CDR3 is TGTGCCAGCAGCCCTCCTAGCGGGAGTTGGATCGAGCAGTACTTC. This codes for CASSPPSGSWIEQYF.

The rearrangement links TRBV7-3 to TRBJ2-1; perhaps TRBD2 as D (6 bases). The V and J ends lost 3 bases and 0 bases respectively, with 6 bases between them. The germline V gene encodes CDR1 SGHTA and CDR2 FQGTGA. The CDR3 covers 14 residues. The CDR3 sequence: CASSFGGSYNEQFF. CDR3 in DNA: TGTGCCAGCAGCTTCGGGGGCTCCTACAATGAGCAGTTCTTC. Drawing the rest from reference TRBV7-3 and TRBJ2-1, the complete variable domain is GAGVSQTPSNKVTEKGKYVELRCDPISGHTALYWYRQSLGQGPEFLIYFQGTGAADDSGLPNDRFFAVRPEGSVSTLKIQRTERGDSAVYLCASSFGGSYNEQFFGPGTRLTVL.

Ten or more counts support this clonotype. The V and J genes are TRBV7-2 and TRBJ2-1; 7 bases line up with TRBD2. CDR3 length: 17 amino acids. Germline CDR1 is SGHTA and CDR2 is FQGNSA. V gave up 2 bases and J gave up 5 bases; unmatched junction bases: 12. The CDR3 DNA reads TGTGCCAGCAGCTTATCTGGGGGGAGCGGGGCAGACAATGAGCAGTTCTTC. Protein sequence: CASSLSGGSGADNEQFF.

This clonotype occurred many times. This rearrangement joins TRBV20-1 to TRBJ2-1; 7 nucleotides align to TRBD2. The germline CDR1 and CDR2 sequences are DFQATT and SNEGSKA (reference sequence). V gave up 5 bases and J gave up 0 bases; unmatched junction bases: 4. The CDR3 consists of 14 residues. The CDR3 nucleotides read TGCAGTGCTCCGCGGACTAGCTCCTACAATGAGCAGTTCTTC. The encoded protein is CSAPRTSSYNEQFF.

This clonotype was seen ten or more times. The CDR3 is CASSFPGALNNEQFF. The CDR3, as DNA: TGTGCCAGCAGTTTCCCCGGCGCCTTGAACAATGAGCAGTTCTTC. The chain uses TRBV6-2 or TRBV6-3 and TRBJ2-1; no clear D. The V gene lost 4 bases and the J gene lost 5 bases, with 15 bases spanning the gap. Germline V gene sequence: CDR1 MNHEY, CDR2 SVGEGT. The CDR3 is made up of 15 amino acids.

This clonotype was recorded many times. The chain carries TRBV27 and TRBJ2-3; D is undetermined. The CDR3 spans 15 residues. Germline values: CDR1 MNHEY, CDR2 SMNVEV (reference sequence). V was trimmed by 5 bases and J by 0 bases, leaving 12 bases between them. The CDR3 loop reads CASSPLQLSTDTQYF. CDR3 sequence (DNA): TGTGCCAGCAGTCCTTTACAGCTTAGCACAGATACGCAGTATTTT.